Following are 18 T cell receptor beta chains from one sample sequenced in a study of blood T cell repertoires in COVID-19. TCRdb's copy holds only in-frame clones and misses some; the assay was immunoSEQ multiplex PCR. The table lists roughly 100,000 clones, around 81% of them singletons. Specimen: peripheral blood. The receptors stem from a woman in her 70s with acute or convalescent COVID-19.

The chain couples TRBV27 to TRBJ1-2; D might be TRBD1 (6 bases). The germline V gene has CDR1 MNHEY and CDR2 SMNVEV (reference sequence). This CDR3 spans 14 amino acids. Trimming cost V 7 bases and J 5 bases, with 17 bases left between them. CDR3 bases: TGTGCCAGCAAGCCCTTGGACAGTTTATATGGCTACACCTTC. Amino acid sequence: CASKPLDSLYGYTF.

The chain uses TRBV30 and TRBJ1-2; 7 bases are shared with TRBD1. The germline V gene encodes CDR1 GTSNPN and CDR2 SVGIG (reference sequence). V was pared by 2 bases and J by 4 bases, with 4 bases of the junction left unmatched. The CDR3 is 13 amino acids. The CDR3 nucleotides read TGTGCCTGGAGTAGACAGGGCCTCTATGGCTACACCTTC. Its translation: CAWSRQGLYGYTF. The whole variable domain, remainder taken from reference TRBV30 and TRBJ1-2, is SQTIHQWPATLVQPVGSPLSLECTVEGTSNPNLYWYRQAAGRGLQLLFYSVGIGQISSEVPQNLSASRPQDRQFILSSKKLLLSDSGFYLCAWSRQGLYGYTFGSGTRLTVV.

In DNA form, the CDR3 reads TGTGCCAGCAGCTTAGACGGGGTGGCTGAAGCTTTCTTT. This sequence encodes CASSLDGVAEAFF. This sequence joins TRBV7-8 and TRBJ1-1; D not resolved. This CDR3 is built from 13 residues. The germline V and J ends were trimmed by 1 base and 6 bases, with 9 bases remaining between them. From germline, CDR1 is SGHVS and CDR2 FQNEAQ.

This clone occurred once. This chain connects TRBV7-9 to TRBJ1-2; weak D call: TRBD1 (6 bases). The CDR3 is 14 residues long. The V end lost 5 bases, the J end lost 4 bases, and 14 bases lay between the germline ends. Germline lookup yields CDR1 SEHNR and CDR2 FQNEAQ (reference sequence). The DNA for the CDR3 is TGTGCCAGCAGCCGTATACAGGGAACCTATGGCTACACCTTC. It translates to CASSRIQGTYGYTF.

The CDR3 DNA follows: TGCGCCAGCAGTAACATCTATGGCTACACCTTC. Translated, it gives CASSNIYGYTF. This rearrangement joins TRBV5-1 to TRBJ1-2; D remains ambiguous. The ends were cut back, 5 bases at V and 4 bases at J, with 6 bases in the middle. Germline CDR1 and CDR2: SGHRS and YFSETQ. This CDR3 has 11 residues.

This chain joins TRBV2 and TRBJ2-3, with D possibly being TRBD2 (5 bases). Germline V lookup: CDR1 SNHLY, CDR2 FYNNEI. Deletions cut 8 bases from V and 1 base from J, with 16 bases between. This CDR3 comprises 15 residues. The CDR3: CASGGSYPRTDTQYF. DNA of the CDR3: TGTGCCAGCGGAGGTAGCTACCCCCGCACAGATACGCAGTATTTT.

Turning to this clone: Distinct nucleotide sequences in the sample also encode this CDR3. The gene calls are TRBV18 and TRBJ1-1; D uncertain. The CDR3 covers 14 residues. The V end was cut by 3 bases, the J end by 6 bases, with 14 bases between. Looked up from germline, CDR1 is KGHSH and CDR2 is LQKENI. The CDR3 spells CASSPIQTVAEAFF. CDR3 bases: TGTGCCAGCTCACCGATCCAAACGGTTGCTGAAGCTTTCTTT.

This clone was counted only a few times. The chain joins TRBV3-1 (or the pseudogene TRBV3-2) to TRBJ2-1, with 7 bases identical to TRBD2. This CDR3 has 15 amino acids. The germline V gene has CDR1 LGHDT and CDR2 YNNKEL (reference sequence). Trimming at V came to 3 bases and at J to 3 bases, leaving 5 bases not matched to a gene. The DNA of the CDR3 is TGTGCCAGCAGCCAGGGGGGAGGGGTCTACAATGAGCAGTTCTTC. Translating gives CASSQGGGVYNEQFF.

The chain couples TRBV5-4 to TRBJ2-2, with 13 bases identical to TRBD2. The germline V gene encodes CDR1 SGHNT and CDR2 YYREEE (reference sequence). CDR3 size: 18 residues. Unmatched junction bases numbered 10, after V lost 1 base and J lost 7 bases. The CDR3 sequence: CASSLSGLAGVKGGELFF. CDR3 in DNA: TGTGCCAGCAGCTTGTCCGGACTAGCGGGAGTTAAAGGCGGGGAGCTGTTTTTT.

Only one count was recorded for this clone. V usage is TRBV7-9 and J usage is TRBJ1-2; D is perhaps TRBD1 (5 bases). V lost 3 bases and J 6 bases, leaving 11 bases between the germline ends. This CDR3 comprises 13 residues. Germline CDR1 SEHNR, CDR2 FQNEAQ (reference sequence). The CDR3 protein is CASSFGGVNGYTF. The DNA of the CDR3 is TGTGCCAGCAGCTTTGGGGGGGTGAATGGCTACACCTTC.

The chain has TRBV28 and TRBJ1-2; a weak D match, TRBD1 (6 bases). Germline CDR1 MDHEN, CDR2 SYDVKM. Trimming left V 5 bases short and J 4 bases short, with 17 bases between. There are 15 residues in the CDR3. As DNA, the CDR3 is TGTGCCAGCAGTCTCTCCAGTCAGGGGCGCTATGGCTACACCTTC. Protein product: CASSLSSQGRYGYTF.

This clone was recorded once. The genes are TRBV7-2 and TRBJ2-1, with TRBD2 matching over 12 bases. J gave up 2 bases and V 5 bases, and 4 bases lay outside the gene matches. From germline, CDR1 is SGHTA and CDR2 FQGNSA. This CDR3 has 16 amino acids. The CDR3 nucleotides are TGTGCCAGCAGCCCCTCTAGCGGGGGGGCCTACAATGAGCAGTTCTTC. Translation gives CASSPSSGGAYNEQFF.

CDR3 sequence: CATKTTGGFVDEQFF. The CDR3 DNA reads as TGTGCCACCAAAACCACGGGCGGGTTCGTGGATGAGCAGTTCTTC. The chain carries TRBV28 and TRBJ2-1; weak D call: TRBD2 (5 bases). V shed 10 bases and J shed 8 bases, with 24 bases lying between them. This CDR3 is 15 amino acids long. Germline CDR1 is MDHEN and CDR2 is SYDVKM.

This rearrangement joins TRBV4-3 to TRBJ2-1, with 10 bases aligning to TRBD2. The CDR3 is 16 residues long. Per germline, CDR1 LGHNA and CDR2 YSLEER. J gave up 8 bases and V 3 bases, and 10 bases lay outside the gene matches. The CDR3 loop is CASSHLAGAYSDEQFF. The CDR3 region has the DNA TGCGCCAGCAGCCACCTAGCGGGAGCCTATTCAGATGAGCAGTTCTTC.

The CDR3 nucleotides are TGTGCCAGCCTCACAGGGAATCCCTACAATGAGCAGTTCTTC. Protein sequence: CASLTGNPYNEQFF. The genes are TRBV21-1 and TRBJ2-1; TRBD1 is taken as the D call from the table, unchecked against the DNA. TRBV21-1 is a listed pseudogene. The length of the CDR3 is 14 residues.

This chain links TRBV7-9 with TRBJ2-3, with 10 bases matching TRBD1. The CDR3 sequence is 17 residues long. J gave up 3 bases and V 5 bases, and 11 bases lay outside the gene matches. Germline CDR1 SEHNR, CDR2 FQNEAQ (reference sequence). The CDR3 nucleotides read TGTGCCAGCAGCGAGGGACAGGGGATCGGTATTACAGATACGCAGTATTTT. This encodes CASSEGQGIGITDTQYF.

This chain uses TRBV7-6 with TRBJ1-3; 7 positions match TRBD1. Unmatched junction bases numbered 6, after V lost 1 base and J lost 0 bases. Germline V CDR1 and CDR2: SGHVS, FNYEAQ. The CDR3 totals 17 residues. The CDR3 loop reads CASSLVGGLRSGNTIYF. The CDR3 nucleotides read TGTGCCAGCAGCTTAGTAGGGGGCCTCCGCTCTGGAAACACCATATATTTT. The full variable domain, with the rest looked up from reference TRBV7-6 and TRBJ1-3, is GAGVSQSPRYKVTKRGQDVALRCDPISGHVSLYWYRQALGQGPEFLTYFNYEAQQDKSGLPNDRFSAERPEGSISTLTIQRTEQRDSAMYRCASSLVGGLRSGNTIYFGEGSWLTVV.

This clone was picked up one time. This chain links TRBV7-2 with TRBJ1-1; 8 positions agree with TRBD1. V shed 1 base and J 8 bases; nucleotides not matched to a gene: 6. The CDR3 is made up of 14 amino acids. Per germline, CDR1 SGHTA and CDR2 FQGNSA. This CDR3 is CASSLGDRPWEAFF. The CDR3 nucleotides are TGTGCCAGCAGCTTAGGGGACAGGCCTTGGGAAGCTTTCTTT.